This T cell receptor (beta chain) came from a study of CD49a tissue-resident CD8 T cells in human skin (TCRdb year 2017). Turning to the overall study: The study looked at subsets of tissue-resident memory CD8+ T cells in human skin, with the subsets defined by expression of CD49a, CD69 and CD103.

A word on this clone: Its target antigen remains unknown. Qualities for individual bases were not recorded, and no much larger clone is one base off. The sample holds other DNA sequences that translate to the same CDR3.

For a handful of healthy donors, CD8+ T cells were sorted from blood, dermis and epidermis, and the TCR beta CDR3 regions of these cells were analysed. Both blood and skin samples were provided by each TCR-sequenced donor, and all TCR-sequenced donors were healthy individuals. Sorting was used to isolate CD8+ T cell populations ahead of TCR beta sequencing. The method was the immunoSEQ multiplex PCR assay. On the study's bioinformatics: How frequently each TCR V beta family was used was compared between the sorted CD8+ T cell populations from blood, dermis and epidermis. TCRdb took over this immuneACCESS table, retaining in-frame rearrangements with V and J assigned. Such tables are incomplete; in checked studies, under half of the missing clones stem from an unresolved V gene, and the remainder is unexplained. For V, J and clone size, that table is used; D and trimming come from the DNA. The sample records just under 850 clones, roughly 67% of which are singletons. Clones ranked in the top ten supply 10% to 15% of the sample.

The CDR3 runs 16 amino acids, cysteine and phenylalanine included. Only CDR3 DNA remains: 48 bases, in frame from the first base. V loses 0 bases at its end and J loses 7 bases; junction bases beyond the gene matches: 7. CDR1 and CDR2 (MRHNA, SNTAGT) derive from the germline V gene. Sequenced: CLA- CD8+ effector memory T cells sorted from blood. This clonotype originated in a human donor in good health. The chain employs TRBV6-4 and TRBJ2-1; 9 middle bases align to TRBD2. CDR3 region: CASSDSGGGDQNEQFF. The DNA is TGTGCCAGCAGTGACTCTGGCGGGGGGGACCAAAATGAGCAGTTCTTC.